This passage covers 32 T cell receptor beta chains from one sample sequenced in a study of shared clonotypes between healthy human individuals. Produced via immunoSEQ multiplex PCR; TCRdb's table is partial and in-frame only. The data hold about 2.4 million clones, with approximately 94% observed a single time. The sequencing input was naive CD4+ T cells sorted from blood. Documented subset: CD45RA+ positively selected. The receptors derive from a man younger than 30 in good health.

The genes are TRBV7-9 and TRBJ1-2; no clear D gene. The CDR3 has 14 residues. V dropped 1 base and J dropped 2 bases, with 8 bases sitting between them. Looked up from germline, CDR1 is SEHNR and CDR2 is FQNEAQ (reference sequence). The CDR3, as DNA: TGTGCCAGCAGCTTAGTCGAGGGAAACTATGGCTACACCTTC. It translates to CASSLVEGNYGYTF.

The genes are TRBV28 and TRBJ2-1, with TRBD1 matching over 7 bases. V dropped 4 bases and J dropped 3; count of bases not matched to a gene: 6. This CDR3 has 15 residues. From germline, CDR1 is MDHEN and CDR2 SYDVKM. In DNA form, the CDR3 reads TGTGCCAGCAGTTCCTCGGGACAGTTCTACAATGAGCAGTTCTTC. Residues: CASSSSGQFYNEQFF.

The chain is built from TRBV25-1 and TRBJ1-6; a possible D gene is TRBD1 (6 bases). The CDR3 has 14 residues. Germline V gene data show CDR1 as MGHDK and CDR2 as SYGVNS. V gave up 8 bases and J gave up 10 bases, with 18 bases separating them. CDR3 in DNA: TGTGCCAGCGGGGGCGGATGGGGGGAATCACCCCTCCACTTT. It translates to CASGGGWGESPLHF.

This chain connects TRBV5-4 to TRBJ2-7; D not certain. The length of the CDR3 is 15 residues. V was pared by 0 bases and J by 1 base, with 11 bases between. Germline V gives CDR1 SGHNT, CDR2 YYREEE (reference sequence). CDR3 DNA sequence: TGTGCCAGCAGCTTGGTCGGGTCCCCTTCCTACGAGCAGTACTTC. Translation: CASSLVGSPSYEQYF.

This chain links TRBV9 with TRBJ2-3, with 8 bases aligning to TRBD2. CDR3 length: 15 residues. With 3 bases clipped from V and 4 bases from J, the junction kept 7 bases outside the gene matches. CDR1 is SGDLS and CDR2 is YYNGEE in the germline V gene. The CDR3 is CASSAGLAPSDTQYF. In DNA form, the CDR3 reads TGTGCCAGCAGCGCCGGACTAGCCCCATCAGATACGCAGTATTTT.

The chain joins TRBV5-1 to TRBJ1-1, with D perhaps TRBD1 (6 bases). Trimming shortened V by 4 bases and J by 1 base, and 17 bases separated the two germline ends. This CDR3 is built from 16 residues. CDR1 and CDR2 (germline): SGHRS, YFSETQ. CDR3 in amino acids: CASSEPLGQRNTEAFF. In DNA form, the CDR3 reads TGCGCCAGCAGCGAACCTCTTGGACAGAGGAACACTGAAGCTTTCTTT.

In the case of this clone: At one of its ends the junction is not consistent with the germline gene, which may arise from a read error. The rearrangement joins TRBV10-3 to TRBJ1-6, with 9 positions matching TRBD1. The CDR3 contains 16 residues. CDR1 is ENHRY, CDR2 SYGVKD, per germline. In DNA form, the CDR3 reads TGCGCATTCCGGGACAGGGCTTGGGACGATAATTCACCCCTCCACTTT. Its translation: CAFRDRAWDDNSPLHF.

V and J are TRBV19 and TRBJ2-7; TRBD1 agrees at 8 bases. CDR1 is LNHDA and CDR2 is SQIVND in the germline V gene (reference sequence). The CDR3 length is 16 residues. The trim removed 3 bases at V and 3 bases at J, leaving 10 bases unmatched. The CDR3 is CASSIPDRVGFYEQYF. The CDR3 bases are TGTGCCAGTAGTATCCCGGACAGGGTGGGATTCTACGAGCAGTACTTC.

The CDR3 region has the DNA TGTGCCAGTAACCCCAAGATAGTCAGGGCGACCGGGGAGCTGTTTTTT. Translation: CASNPKIVRATGELFF. The V and J genes are TRBV19 and TRBJ2-2; D perhaps matches TRBD1 (5 bases). The germline V gene encodes CDR1 LNHDA and CDR2 SQIVND (reference sequence). The CDR3 is 16 residues long. The germline V and J ends were trimmed by 7 bases and 5 bases, with 20 bases remaining between them.

The rearrangement links TRBV7-2 to TRBJ2-3; D is uncertain. The germline CDR1 and CDR2 sequences are SGHTA and FQGNSA. CDR3 size: 15 residues. V dropped 1 base and J dropped 6 bases, with 14 bases sitting between them. The CDR3 loop reads CASSLVAAVRDTQYF. The DNA of the CDR3 is TGTGCCAGCAGCTTAGTCGCGGCAGTCAGGGATACGCAGTATTTT. Full variable domain (missing parts from reference TRBV7-2 and TRBJ2-3): GAGVSQSPSNKVTEKGKDVELRCDPISGHTALYWYRQSLGQGLEFLIYFQGNSAPDKSGLPSDRFSAERTGGSVSTLTIQRTQQEDSAVYLCASSLVAAVRDTQYFGPGTRLTVL.

The rearrangement links TRBV14 to TRBJ2-7; D might be TRBD1 or TRBD2, each matching 6 bases. Germline V gives CDR1 SGHDN, CDR2 FVKESK. Trimming took off 3 bases at V and 3 bases at J, with 18 bases between the two ends. CDR3 size: 16 residues. The CDR3 DNA is TGTGCCAGCAGCCAGCATCCCTGGCGGGACAACTACGAGCAGTACTTC. Its protein product is CASSQHPWRDNYEQYF.

For this clone: The identical CDR3 is also encoded by other nucleotide sequences in the sample. The chain has TRBV30 and TRBJ2-1; D is unresolved. The germline V gene has CDR1 GTSNPN and CDR2 SVGIG (reference sequence). This CDR3 region has 12 residues. Trimming took 4 bases from V and 7 from J, leaving 11 bases between them. Written as DNA, the CDR3 is TGTGCCTGGACCTCAGGACGGAATGAGCAGTTCTTC. Its translation is CAWTSGRNEQFF.

This sequence joins TRBV10-3 and TRBJ2-7; possibly TRBD2 for D (6 bases). The CDR3 extends over 16 amino acids. Looked up from germline, CDR1 is ENHRY and CDR2 is SYGVKD. Between the trimmed V and J ends, which lost 6 bases and 0 bases, there was a span of 18 bases. CDR3 DNA: TGTGCCATCAGCATAGCGGAGGGACTTACCTCCTACGAGCAGTACTTC. It yields the protein CAISIAEGLTSYEQYF.

The gene calls are TRBV9 and TRBJ2-7; 7 nucleotides match TRBD1. V lost 5 bases to trimming and J lost 4 bases; unmatched junction nucleotides: 9. This CDR3 comprises 14 residues. The germline V gene encodes CDR1 SGDLS and CDR2 YYNGEE. CDR3 in DNA: TGTGCCAGCAGTTGGTCAGAACAGGGGTACGAGCAGTACTTC. As protein: CASSWSEQGYEQYF. The full variable domain, its missing parts supplied by reference TRBV9 and TRBJ2-7, is DSGVTQTPKHLITATGQRVTLRCSPRSGDLSVYWYQQSLDQGLQFLIQYYNGEERAKGNILERFSAQQFPDLHSELNLSSLELGDSALYFCASSWSEQGYEQYFGPGTRLTVT.

The V call is TRBV19, the J call TRBJ2-7; 9 bases are shared with TRBD2. CDR1 LNHDA and CDR2 SQIVND come from the germline V gene (reference sequence). The ends lost 6 bases at V and 5 bases at J; junction bases unmatched: 5. The CDR3 runs 13 residues. The CDR3 region has the DNA TGTGCCAGTAGGGTAGCGGGAGCGAACGAGCAGTACTTC. It translates to CASRVAGANEQYF.

J is TRBJ2-4 and V is TRBV9, with TRBD2 matching over 9 bases. The V and J ends lost 0 bases and 11 bases, in that order; junction bases with no gene match: 6. In germline, CDR1 is SGDLS, CDR2 YYNGEE. The CDR3 has 14 residues. CDR3 coding DNA: TGTGCCAGCAGCGTAGAGGGGACTAGCTCCTTTCAGTACTTC. Translating gives CASSVEGTSSFQYF.

This chain joins TRBV2 and TRBJ1-5; TRBD1 matches at 8 bases. The trim removed 6 bases at V and 2 bases at J, leaving 9 bases unmatched. Germline V gene data show CDR1 as SNHLY and CDR2 as FYNNEI. The CDR3 runs to 16 residues. The CDR3 spells CASSPPTGVGNQPQHF. The CDR3 nucleotides are TGTGCCAGCAGCCCACCGACAGGGGTGGGCAATCAGCCCCAGCATTTT.

The V gene is TRBV29-1, the J gene TRBJ1-4, with TRBD1 identical over 9 bases. Germline CDR1 and CDR2: SQVTM and ANQGSEA. The CDR3 runs 14 residues. With V trimmed by 6 bases and J by 7 bases, 9 bases remained unmatched. CDR3 residues: CSVIRTGEGEKLFF. The CDR3 DNA follows: TGCAGCGTCATTAGGACAGGGGAGGGTGAAAAACTGTTTTTT.

Note on this clone: Other DNA sequences in this sample translate to the same CDR3. The chain links TRBV5-1 to TRBJ1-4, with D tentatively TRBD1 (5 bases). Germline V gene data show CDR1 as SGHRS and CDR2 as YFSETQ. Trimming stripped 0 bases from V and 7 bases from J, with 7 bases between. CDR3 size: 13 residues. CDR3 residues: CASSLGGSEKLFF. The DNA for the CDR3 is TGCGCCAGCAGCTTGGGGGGGTCTGAAAAACTGTTTTTT.

The CDR3 DNA reads as TGTGCCAGCAGCCGAACGGGACTGGGAGATACGCAGTATTTT. It specifies CASSRTGLGDTQYF. The chain is built from TRBV7-2 and TRBJ2-3; a weak D match, TRBD2 (6 bases). Trimming removed 5 bases at V and 5 bases at J, with 14 bases between. Germline V gives CDR1 SGHTA, CDR2 FQGNSA. CDR3 length: 14 amino acids.

The CDR3: CASSWGVLNEQFF. The CDR3 region has the DNA TGTGCCAGCAGCTGGGGCGTCCTTAATGAGCAGTTCTTC. V usage is TRBV7-9 and J usage is TRBJ2-1; D may be TRBD1 (5 bases). V lost 4 bases and J 7 bases, leaving 11 bases between the germline ends. The CDR3 extends over 13 amino acids. Germline V gene data show CDR1 as SEHNR and CDR2 as FQNEAQ (reference sequence).

The chain couples TRBV19 to TRBJ2-7; D is perhaps TRBD2 (6 bases). Germline V gene lookup returns CDR1 LNHDA and CDR2 SQIVND (reference sequence). This CDR3 is 14 amino acids long. Trimming left V 6 bases short and J 3 bases short, with 15 bases between. CDR3 sequence: CASSLGLTYYEQYF. For the CDR3, the DNA is TGTGCCAGTAGCCTGGGACTTACTTACTACGAGCAGTACTTC.

The rearrangement joins TRBV21-1 to TRBJ1-2. TRBV21-1 is a listed pseudogene. The CDR3 runs to 11 residues. CDR3 nucleotide sequence: TGTGCCAGCAGCCCCCTAGGGACCTACCTGTGG. Its protein is CASSPLGTYLW.

To note about this clone: Other DNA sequences in this sample translate to the same CDR3. The CDR3 region has the DNA TGTGCCAGCTCACCACAGACTAGCGGTTACGAGCAGTACTTC. Its protein product is CASSPQTSGYEQYF. J is TRBJ2-7 and V is TRBV18, with TRBD2 identical over 9 bases. The germline gives CDR1 KGHSH, CDR2 LQKENI. The CDR3 runs to 14 residues. J lost 4 bases, V lost 1 base, and 2 bases had no gene match.

The chain joins TRBV5-1 to TRBJ1-2; D may be TRBD1 (5 bases). Trimming took off 4 bases at V and 4 bases at J, with 11 bases between the two ends. The CDR3 loop spans 13 amino acids. Germline CDR1 SGHRS, CDR2 YFSETQ. CDR3 amino acids: CASSTAGSYGYTF. CDR3 nucleotide sequence: TGCGCCAGCAGCACTGCAGGGAGCTATGGCTACACCTTC.

Note on this clone: At the DNA level, this CDR3 is encoded by other sequences in the same sample as well. This chain joins TRBV6-5 and TRBJ1-1, with D uncertain. Trimming left V 1 base short and J 2 bases short, with 5 bases between. The CDR3 is made up of 13 amino acids. CDR1 is MNHEY, CDR2 SVGAGI, per germline. Here the CDR3 reads CASSYWENTEAFF. CDR3 sequence (DNA): TGTGCCAGCAGTTACTGGGAAAACACTGAAGCTTTCTTT.

This chain joins TRBV6-5 and TRBJ2-2; TRBD1 agrees at 8 bases. J lost 2 bases, V lost 6 bases, and 5 bases had no gene match. This CDR3 has 15 residues. Germline V gene lookup returns CDR1 MNHEY and CDR2 SVGAGI. The CDR3 DNA is TGTGCCAGCAGACCGGGACAGGTTAACACCGGGGAGCTGTTTTTT. Translated: CASRPGQVNTGELFF.

The rearrangement joins TRBV7-9 to TRBJ2-2, with 8 nucleotides matching TRBD1. This CDR3 is 17 amino acids long. The V and J ends lost 0 bases and 6 bases, in that order; junction bases with no gene match: 9. From germline, CDR1 is SEHNR and CDR2 FQNEAQ (reference sequence). Written as DNA, the CDR3 is TGTGCCAGCAGCTTAGCACTGCACCAGGGGGCGGCCGGGGAGCTGTTTTTT. Its translation: CASSLALHQGAAGELFF.

The J gene is TRBJ2-6, the V gene TRBV7-2; D ambiguous. Trimming removed 1 base at V and 2 bases at J, with 9 bases between. The CDR3 extends over 16 amino acids. The germline V gene has CDR1 SGHTA and CDR2 FQGNSA. CDR3 in amino acids: CASSLGLLTGANVLTF. The CDR3 DNA reads as TGTGCCAGCAGCTTAGGTCTTTTAACTGGGGCCAACGTCCTGACTTTC.

This chain connects TRBV6-6 to TRBJ2-7; TRBD2 agrees at 10 bases. With 5 bases clipped from V and 2 bases from J, the junction kept 6 bases outside the gene matches. Germline CDR1 and CDR2: MNHNY and SVGAGI (reference sequence). This CDR3 has 15 residues. The chain's CDR3 is CASSQTSGTTYEQYF. In nucleotides, the CDR3 is TGTGCCAGCAGTCAAACTAGCGGGACCACCTACGAGCAGTACTTC.

This rearrangement joins TRBV30 to TRBJ2-3; D could derive from TRBD1 or TRBD2 (6 bases each). Germline CDR1 is GTSNPN and CDR2 is SVGIG (reference sequence). CDR3 length: 14 amino acids. The germline V and J ends were trimmed by 5 bases and 3 bases, with 15 bases remaining between them. CDR3 DNA sequence: TGTGCCTGGGAGCTTGGGGGGCGGACAGATACGCAGTATTTT. This gives the protein CAWELGGRTDTQYF.

The genes are TRBV7-9 and TRBJ2-7; no clear D gene. V was clipped by 3 bases and J by 3 bases, with 15 bases between them. Per germline, CDR1 SEHNR and CDR2 FQNEAQ (reference sequence). This CDR3 contains 15 residues. The CDR3 is CASSLKGPPLYEQYF. The CDR3 DNA is TGTGCCAGCAGCTTGAAGGGTCCTCCTCTCTACGAGCAGTACTTC. Full variable domain (outside the CDR3, taken from reference TRBV7-9 and TRBJ2-7): DTGVSQNPRHKITKRGQNVTFRCDPISEHNRLYWYRQTLGQGPEFLTYFQNEAQLEKSRLLSDRFSAERPKGSFSTLEIQRTEQGDSAMYLCASSLKGPPLYEQYFGPGTRLTVT.